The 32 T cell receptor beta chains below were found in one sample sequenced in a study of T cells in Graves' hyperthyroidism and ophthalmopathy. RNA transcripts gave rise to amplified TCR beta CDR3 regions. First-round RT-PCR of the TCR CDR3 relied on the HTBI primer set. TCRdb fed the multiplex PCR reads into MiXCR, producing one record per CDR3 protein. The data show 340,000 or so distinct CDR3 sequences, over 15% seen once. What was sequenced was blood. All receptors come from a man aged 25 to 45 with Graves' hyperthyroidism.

The CDR3 DNA reads as TGCAGTGCTGGACCTGGCCCCCTCTCGGCAGATACGCAGTATTTT. It specifies CSAGPGPLSADTQYF. The chain joins TRBV20-1 to TRBJ2-3; D is unclear. Germline assignment: CDR1 DFQATT and CDR2 SNEGSKA (reference sequence). The V and J ends lost 5 bases and 4 bases respectively, with 19 bases between them. The CDR3 has 15 amino acids.

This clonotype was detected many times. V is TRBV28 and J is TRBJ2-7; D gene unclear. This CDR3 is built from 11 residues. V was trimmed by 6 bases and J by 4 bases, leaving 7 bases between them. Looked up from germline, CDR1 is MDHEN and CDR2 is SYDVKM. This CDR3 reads CASRSSYEQYF. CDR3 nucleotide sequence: TGTGCCAGCAGGTCGTCGTACGAGCAGTACTTC.

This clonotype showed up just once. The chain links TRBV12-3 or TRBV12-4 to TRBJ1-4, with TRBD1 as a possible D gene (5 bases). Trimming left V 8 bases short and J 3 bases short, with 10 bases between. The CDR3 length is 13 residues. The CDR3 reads CASRGLSNEKLFF. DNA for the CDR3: TGTGCCAGCCGGGGACTCTCTAATGAAAAACTGTTTTTT.

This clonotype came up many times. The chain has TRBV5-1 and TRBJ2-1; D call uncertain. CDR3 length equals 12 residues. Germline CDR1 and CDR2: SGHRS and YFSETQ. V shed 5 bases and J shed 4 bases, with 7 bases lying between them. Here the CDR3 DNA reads TGCGCCAGCAGTCGCGGATACAATGAGCAGTTCTTC. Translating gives CASSRGYNEQFF.

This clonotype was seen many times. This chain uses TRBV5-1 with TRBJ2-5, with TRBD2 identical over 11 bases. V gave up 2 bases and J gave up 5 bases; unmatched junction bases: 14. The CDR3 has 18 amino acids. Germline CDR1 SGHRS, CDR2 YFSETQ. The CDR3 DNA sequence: TGCGCCAGCAGCTTCCGCCCTTACCGACTAGCGGGACAGGAGACCCAGTACTTC. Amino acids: CASSFRPYRLAGQETQYF.

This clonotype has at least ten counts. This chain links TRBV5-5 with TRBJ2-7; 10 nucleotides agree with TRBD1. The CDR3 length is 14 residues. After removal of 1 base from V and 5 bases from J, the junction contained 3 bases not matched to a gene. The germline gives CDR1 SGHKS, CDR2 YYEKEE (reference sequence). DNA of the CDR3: TGTGCCAGCAGCTTGAGGACAGGGGGAGACGAGCAGTACTTC. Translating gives CASSLRTGGDEQYF. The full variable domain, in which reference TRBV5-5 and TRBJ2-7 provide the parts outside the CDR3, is DAGVTQSPTHLIKTRGQQVTLRCSPISGHKSVSWYQQVLGQGPQFIFQYYEKEERGRGNFPDRFSARQFPNYSSELNVNALLLGDSALYLCASSLRTGGDEQYFGPGTRLTVT.

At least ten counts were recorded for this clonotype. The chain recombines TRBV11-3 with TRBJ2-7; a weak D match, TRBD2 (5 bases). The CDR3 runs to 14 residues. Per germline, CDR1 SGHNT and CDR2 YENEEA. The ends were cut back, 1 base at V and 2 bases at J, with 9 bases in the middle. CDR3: CASSLVTAAYEQYF. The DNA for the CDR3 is TGTGCCAGCAGCTTAGTTACAGCGGCCTACGAGCAGTACTTC. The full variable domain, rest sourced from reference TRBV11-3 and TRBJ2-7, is EAGVVQSPRYKIIEKKQPVAFWCNPISGHNTLYWYLQNLGQGPELLIRYENEEAVDDSQLPKDRFSAERLKGVDSTLKIQPAELGDSAVYLCASSLVTAAYEQYFGPGTRLTVT.

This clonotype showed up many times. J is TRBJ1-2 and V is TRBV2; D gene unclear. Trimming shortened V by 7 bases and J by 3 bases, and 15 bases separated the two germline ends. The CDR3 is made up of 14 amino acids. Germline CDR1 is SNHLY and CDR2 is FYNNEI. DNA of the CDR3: TGTGCCAGCAACGACCCTACAGAGCACTATGGCTACACCTTC. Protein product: CASNDPTEHYGYTF. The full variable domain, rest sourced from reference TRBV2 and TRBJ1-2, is EPEVTQTPSHQVTQMGQEVILRCVPISNHLYFYWYRQILGQKVEFLVSFYNNEISEKSEIFDDQFSVERPDGSNFTLKIRSTKLEDSAMYFCASNDPTEHYGYTFGSGTRLTVV.

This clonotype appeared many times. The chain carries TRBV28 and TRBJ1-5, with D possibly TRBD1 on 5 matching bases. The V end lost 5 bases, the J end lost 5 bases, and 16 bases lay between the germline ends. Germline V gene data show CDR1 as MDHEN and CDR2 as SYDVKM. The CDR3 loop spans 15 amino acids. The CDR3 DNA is TGTGCCAGCAGTCCCCGAGTAGGGGAGGATCAGCCCCAGCATTTT. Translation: CASSPRVGEDQPQHF.

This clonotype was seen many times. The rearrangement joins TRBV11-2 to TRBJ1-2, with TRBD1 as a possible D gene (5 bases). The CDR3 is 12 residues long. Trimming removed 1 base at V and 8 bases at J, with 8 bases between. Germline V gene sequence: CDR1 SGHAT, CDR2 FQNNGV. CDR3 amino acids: CASSLAGTGYTF. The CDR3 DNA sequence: TGTGCCAGCAGCTTAGCAGGGACCGGCTACACCTTC.

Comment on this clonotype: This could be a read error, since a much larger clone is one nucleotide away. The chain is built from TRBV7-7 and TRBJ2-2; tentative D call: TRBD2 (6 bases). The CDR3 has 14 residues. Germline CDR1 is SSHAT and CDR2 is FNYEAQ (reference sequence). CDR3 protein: CASRSSGYPGELFF. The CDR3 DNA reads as TGTGCTAGCAGGAGTAGCGGATACCCCGGGGAGCTGTTTTTT.

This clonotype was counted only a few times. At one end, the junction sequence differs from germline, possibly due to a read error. CDR3 protein: CSARAAQLVNLNEQFF. In DNA, the CDR3 is TGCAGTGCTAGAGCGGCGCAACTAGTTAATCTTAATGAGCAATTCTTC. The chain links TRBV20-1 to TRBJ2-1; TRBD2 might be the D (5 bases). The CDR3 consists of 16 residues. Germline V gene lookup returns CDR1 DFQATT and CDR2 SNEGSKA (reference sequence).

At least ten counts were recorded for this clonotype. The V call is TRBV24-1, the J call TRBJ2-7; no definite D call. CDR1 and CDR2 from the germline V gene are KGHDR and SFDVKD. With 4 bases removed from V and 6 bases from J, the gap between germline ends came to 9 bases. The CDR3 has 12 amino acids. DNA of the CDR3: TGTGCCACCAGTGACCCCTCGGGCGAGCAGTACTTC. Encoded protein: CATSDPSGEQYF.

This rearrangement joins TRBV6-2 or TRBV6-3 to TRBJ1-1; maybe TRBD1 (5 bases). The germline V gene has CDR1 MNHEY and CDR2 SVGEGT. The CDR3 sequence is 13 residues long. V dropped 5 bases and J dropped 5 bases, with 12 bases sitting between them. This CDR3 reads CASSGRGETEAFF. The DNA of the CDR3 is TGTGCCAGCAGTGGCCGGGGGGAAACTGAAGCTTTCTTT.

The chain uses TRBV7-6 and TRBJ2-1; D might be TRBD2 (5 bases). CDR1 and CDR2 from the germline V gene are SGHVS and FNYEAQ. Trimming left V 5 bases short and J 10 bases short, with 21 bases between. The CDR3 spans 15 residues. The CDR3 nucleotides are TGTGCCAGCAGCACCGGGGTCTCCCCTAAGACGGAGCAGTTCTTC. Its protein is CASSTGVSPKTEQFF.

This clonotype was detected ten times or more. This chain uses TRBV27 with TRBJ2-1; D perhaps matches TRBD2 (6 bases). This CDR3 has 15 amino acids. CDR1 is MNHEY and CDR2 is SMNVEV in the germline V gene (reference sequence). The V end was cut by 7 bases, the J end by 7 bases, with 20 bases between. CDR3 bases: TGTGCCAGCATAAGGTCTACGGGAGTGAGGAATGAGCAGTTCTTC. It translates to CASIRSTGVRNEQFF.

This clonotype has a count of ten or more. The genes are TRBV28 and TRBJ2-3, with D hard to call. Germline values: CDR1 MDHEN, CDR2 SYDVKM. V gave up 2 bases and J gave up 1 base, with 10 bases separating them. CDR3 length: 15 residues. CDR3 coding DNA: TGTGCCAGCAGTTTACCCATCGAAGGCACAGATACGCAGTATTTT. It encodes CASSLPIEGTDTQYF.

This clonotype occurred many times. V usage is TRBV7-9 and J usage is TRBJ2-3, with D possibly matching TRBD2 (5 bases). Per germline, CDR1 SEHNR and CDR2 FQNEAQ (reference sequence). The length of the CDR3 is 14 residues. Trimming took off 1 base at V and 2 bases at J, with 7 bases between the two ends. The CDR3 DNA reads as TGTGCCAGCAGCTTAGATAGCGCCACAGATACGCAGTATTTT. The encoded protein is CASSLDSATDTQYF.

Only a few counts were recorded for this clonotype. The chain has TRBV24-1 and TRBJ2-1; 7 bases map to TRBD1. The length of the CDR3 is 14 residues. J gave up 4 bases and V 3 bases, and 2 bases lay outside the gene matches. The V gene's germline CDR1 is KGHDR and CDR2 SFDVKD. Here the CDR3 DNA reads TGTGCCACCAGTGATCCGGACAGGTACAATGAGCAGTTCTTC. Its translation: CATSDPDRYNEQFF.

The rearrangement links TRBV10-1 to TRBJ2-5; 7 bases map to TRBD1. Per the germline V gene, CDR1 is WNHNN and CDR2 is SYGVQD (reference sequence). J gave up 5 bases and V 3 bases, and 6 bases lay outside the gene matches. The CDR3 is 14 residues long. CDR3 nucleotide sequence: TGCGCCAGCAGTGAAACAGGGGAGTATGAGACCCAGTACTTC. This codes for CASSETGEYETQYF.

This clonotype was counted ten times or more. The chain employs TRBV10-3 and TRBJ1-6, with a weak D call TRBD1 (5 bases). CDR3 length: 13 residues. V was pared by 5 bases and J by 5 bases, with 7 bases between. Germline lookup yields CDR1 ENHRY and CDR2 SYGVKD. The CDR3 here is CAISRDDNSPLHF. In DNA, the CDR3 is TGTGCCATCAGTCGGGACGATAATTCACCCCTCCACTTT.

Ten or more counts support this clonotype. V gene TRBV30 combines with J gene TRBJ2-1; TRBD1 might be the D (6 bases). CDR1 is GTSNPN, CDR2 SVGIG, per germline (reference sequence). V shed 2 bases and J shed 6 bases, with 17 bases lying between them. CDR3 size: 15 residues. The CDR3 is CAWSRNKQGSNEQFF. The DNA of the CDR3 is TGTGCCTGGAGTCGCAATAAACAGGGAAGCAATGAGCAGTTCTTC.

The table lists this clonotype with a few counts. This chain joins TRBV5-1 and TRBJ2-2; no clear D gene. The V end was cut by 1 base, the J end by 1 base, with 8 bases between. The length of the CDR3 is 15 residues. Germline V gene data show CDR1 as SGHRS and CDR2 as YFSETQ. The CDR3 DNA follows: TGCGCCAGCAGCTTGTCGTTGGGGAACACCGGGGAGCTGTTTTTT. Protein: CASSLSLGNTGELFF.

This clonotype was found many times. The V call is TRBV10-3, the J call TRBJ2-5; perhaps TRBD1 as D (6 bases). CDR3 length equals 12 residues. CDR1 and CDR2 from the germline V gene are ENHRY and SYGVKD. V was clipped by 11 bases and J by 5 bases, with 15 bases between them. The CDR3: CAARGLGETQYF. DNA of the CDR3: TGTGCCGCCAGGGGATTAGGGGAGACCCAGTACTTC.

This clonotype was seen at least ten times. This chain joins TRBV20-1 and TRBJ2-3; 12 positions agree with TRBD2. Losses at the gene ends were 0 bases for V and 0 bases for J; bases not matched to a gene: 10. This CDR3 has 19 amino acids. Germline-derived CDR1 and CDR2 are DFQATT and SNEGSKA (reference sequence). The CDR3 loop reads CSARDLTLAGGPSTDTQYF. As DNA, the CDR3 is TGCAGTGCTAGAGATCTAACGCTAGCGGGAGGGCCGAGCACAGATACGCAGTATTTT.

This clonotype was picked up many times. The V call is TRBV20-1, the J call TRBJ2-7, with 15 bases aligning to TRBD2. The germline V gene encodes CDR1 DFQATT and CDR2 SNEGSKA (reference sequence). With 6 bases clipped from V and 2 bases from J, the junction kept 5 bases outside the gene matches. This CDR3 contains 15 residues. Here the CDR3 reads CSAHRTSGRAYEQYF. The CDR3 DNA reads TGCAGTGCCCATAGGACTAGCGGGAGGGCCTACGAGCAGTACTTC.

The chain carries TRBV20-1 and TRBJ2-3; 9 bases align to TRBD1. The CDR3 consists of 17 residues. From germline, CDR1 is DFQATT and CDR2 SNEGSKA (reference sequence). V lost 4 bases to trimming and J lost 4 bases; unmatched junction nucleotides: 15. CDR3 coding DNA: TGCAGTGCTAACCCAAATTCCGGGACAGGGCGGCCAGATACGCAGTATTTT. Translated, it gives CSANPNSGTGRPDTQYF.

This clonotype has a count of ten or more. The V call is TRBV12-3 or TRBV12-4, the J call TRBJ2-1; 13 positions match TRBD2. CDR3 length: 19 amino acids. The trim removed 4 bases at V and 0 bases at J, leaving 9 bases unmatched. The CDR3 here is CASSSGLAGVQSSYNEQFF. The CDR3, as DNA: TGTGCCAGCAGTTCCGGACTAGCGGGAGTCCAAAGCTCCTACAATGAGCAGTTCTTC.

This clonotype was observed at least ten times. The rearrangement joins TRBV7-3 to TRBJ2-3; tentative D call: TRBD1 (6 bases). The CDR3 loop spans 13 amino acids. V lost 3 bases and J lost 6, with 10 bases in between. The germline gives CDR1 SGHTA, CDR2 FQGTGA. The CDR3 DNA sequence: TGTGCCAGCAGCTTGTGGCAGGGGGATACGCAGTATTTT. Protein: CASSLWQGDTQYF.

The CDR3 is CASSGGSGFAANYNEQFF. CDR3 nucleotide sequence: TGCGCCAGCAGCGGGGGCAGTGGGTTCGCAGCGAATTACAATGAGCAGTTCTTC. This chain connects TRBV5-1 to TRBJ2-1; possible D gene TRBD1, 6 bases. Trimming pared 4 bases from V and 4 bases from J, leaving 24 bases between. This CDR3 is built from 18 residues. Germline lookup yields CDR1 SGHRS and CDR2 YFSETQ.

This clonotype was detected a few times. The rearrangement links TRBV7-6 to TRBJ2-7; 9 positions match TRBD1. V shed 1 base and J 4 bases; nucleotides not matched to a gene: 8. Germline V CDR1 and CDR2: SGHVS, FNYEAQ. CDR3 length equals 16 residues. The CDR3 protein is CASSLGGGQGKYEQYF. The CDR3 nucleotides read TGTGCCAGCAGCTTAGGAGGGGGACAGGGAAAATACGAGCAGTACTTC.

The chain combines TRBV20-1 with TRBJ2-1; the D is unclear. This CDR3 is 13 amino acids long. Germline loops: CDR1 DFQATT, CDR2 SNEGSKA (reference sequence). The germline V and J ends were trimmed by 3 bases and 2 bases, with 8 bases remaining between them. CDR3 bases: TGCAGTGCTAGTAGACTCGCCTACAATGAGCAGTTCTTC. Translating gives CSASRLAYNEQFF.